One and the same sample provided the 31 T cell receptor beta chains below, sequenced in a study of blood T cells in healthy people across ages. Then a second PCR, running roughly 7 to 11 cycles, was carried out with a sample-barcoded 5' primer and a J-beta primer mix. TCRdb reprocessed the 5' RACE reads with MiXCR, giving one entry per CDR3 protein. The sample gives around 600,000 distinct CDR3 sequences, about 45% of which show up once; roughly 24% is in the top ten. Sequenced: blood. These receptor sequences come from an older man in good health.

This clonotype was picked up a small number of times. The DNA of the CDR3 is TGCAGCGTTGATGCCACTAGCGGGGGGACCTACGAGCAGTACTTC. Its protein product is CSVDATSGGTYEQYF. The chain employs TRBV29-1 and TRBJ2-7; 12 nucleotides align to TRBD2. The CDR3 loop spans 15 amino acids. Per germline, CDR1 SQVTM and CDR2 ANQGSEA. The V segment lost 3 bases and the J segment 2 bases; nucleotides outside the gene matches: 5.

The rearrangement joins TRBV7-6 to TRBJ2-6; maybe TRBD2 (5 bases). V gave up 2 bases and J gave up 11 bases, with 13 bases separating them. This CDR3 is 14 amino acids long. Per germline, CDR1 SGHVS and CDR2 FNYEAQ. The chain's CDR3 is CASSLNPDGDVLTF. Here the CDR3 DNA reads TGTGCCAGCAGCTTAAATCCGGACGGGGACGTCCTGACTTTC. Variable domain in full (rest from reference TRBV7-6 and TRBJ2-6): GAGVSQSPRYKVTKRGQDVALRCDPISGHVSLYWYRQALGQGPEFLTYFNYEAQQDKSGLPNDRFSAERPEGSISTLTIQRTEQRDSAMYRCASSLNPDGDVLTFGAGSRLTVL.

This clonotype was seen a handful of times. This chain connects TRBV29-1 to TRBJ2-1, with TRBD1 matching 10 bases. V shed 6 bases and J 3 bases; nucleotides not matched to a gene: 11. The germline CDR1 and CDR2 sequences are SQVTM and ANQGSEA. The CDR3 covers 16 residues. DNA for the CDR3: TGCAGCGTCCAGGGGGACAGGGGAACAGGCTACAATGAGCAGTTCTTC. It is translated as CSVQGDRGTGYNEQFF.

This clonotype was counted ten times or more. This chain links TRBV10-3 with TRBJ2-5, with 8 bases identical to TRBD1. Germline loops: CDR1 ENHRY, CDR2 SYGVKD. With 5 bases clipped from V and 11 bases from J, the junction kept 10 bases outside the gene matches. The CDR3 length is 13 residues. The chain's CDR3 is CAISMTGEWEQYF. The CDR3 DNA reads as TGTGCCATCAGTATGACAGGGGAGTGGGAGCAGTACTTC.

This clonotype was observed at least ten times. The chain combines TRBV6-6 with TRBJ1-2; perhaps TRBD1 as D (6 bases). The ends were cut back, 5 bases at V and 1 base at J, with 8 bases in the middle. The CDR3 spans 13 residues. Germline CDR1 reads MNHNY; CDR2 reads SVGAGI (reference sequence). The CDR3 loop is CASSAQGNYGYTF. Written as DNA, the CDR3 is TGTGCCAGCAGTGCACAGGGTAACTATGGCTACACCTTC.

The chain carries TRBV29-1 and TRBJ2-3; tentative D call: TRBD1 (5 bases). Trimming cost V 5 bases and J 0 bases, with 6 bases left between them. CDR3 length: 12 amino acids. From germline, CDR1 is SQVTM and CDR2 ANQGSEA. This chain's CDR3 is CSVRTSTDTQYF. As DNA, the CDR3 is TGCAGCGTTCGGACAAGCACAGATACGCAGTATTTT.

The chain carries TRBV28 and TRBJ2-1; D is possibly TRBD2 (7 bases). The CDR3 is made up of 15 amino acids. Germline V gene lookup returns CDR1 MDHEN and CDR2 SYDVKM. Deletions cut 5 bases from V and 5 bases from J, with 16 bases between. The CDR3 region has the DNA TGTGCCAGCAGTCCGCGGGGGCTACACGACAATGAGCAGTTCTTC. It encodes CASSPRGLHDNEQFF.

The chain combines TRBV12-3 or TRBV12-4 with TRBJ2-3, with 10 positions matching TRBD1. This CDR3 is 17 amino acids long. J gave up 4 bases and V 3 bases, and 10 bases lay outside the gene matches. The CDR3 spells CASSLGRRDRGADTQYF. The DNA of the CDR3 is TGTGCCAGCAGTTTGGGTCGCCGGGACAGGGGAGCAGATACGCAGTATTTT.

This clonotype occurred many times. CDR3 sequence reads: CASKTGTVIYEQYF. DNA for the CDR3: TGTGCCAGCAAAACCGGGACGGTGATCTACGAGCAGTACTTC. This chain uses TRBV6-5 with TRBJ2-7; perhaps D is TRBD1 or TRBD2 (5 bases each). V lost 7 bases to trimming and J lost 3 bases, with 16 bases between them. There are 14 residues in the CDR3. The germline V gene has CDR1 MNHEY and CDR2 SVGAGI.

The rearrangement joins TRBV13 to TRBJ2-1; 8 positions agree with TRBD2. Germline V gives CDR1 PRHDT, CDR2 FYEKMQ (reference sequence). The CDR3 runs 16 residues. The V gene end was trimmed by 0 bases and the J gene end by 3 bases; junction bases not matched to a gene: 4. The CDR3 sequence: CASSLGYSGGYNEQFF. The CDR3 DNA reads TGTGCCAGCAGCTTAGGTTACAGCGGGGGCTACAATGAGCAGTTCTTC.

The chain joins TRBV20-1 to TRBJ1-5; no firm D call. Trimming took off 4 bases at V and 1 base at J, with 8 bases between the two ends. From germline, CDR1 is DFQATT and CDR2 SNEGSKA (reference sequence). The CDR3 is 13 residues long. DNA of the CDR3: TGCAGTGCTACCGAGGAAAGCAATCAGCCCCAGCATTTT. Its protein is CSATEESNQPQHF.

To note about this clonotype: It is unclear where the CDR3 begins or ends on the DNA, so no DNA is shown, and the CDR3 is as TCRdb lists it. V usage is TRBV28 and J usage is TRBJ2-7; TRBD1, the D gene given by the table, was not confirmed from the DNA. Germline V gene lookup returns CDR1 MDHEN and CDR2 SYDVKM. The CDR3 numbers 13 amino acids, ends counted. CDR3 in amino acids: CASFGQGTYERYF.

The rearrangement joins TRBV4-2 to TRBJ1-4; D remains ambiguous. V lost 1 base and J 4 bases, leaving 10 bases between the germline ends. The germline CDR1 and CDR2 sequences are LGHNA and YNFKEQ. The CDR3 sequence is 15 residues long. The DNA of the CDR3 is TGTGCCAGCAGCCAAGCGGCGGAGGTTAATGAAAAACTGTTTTTT. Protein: CASSQAAEVNEKLFF.

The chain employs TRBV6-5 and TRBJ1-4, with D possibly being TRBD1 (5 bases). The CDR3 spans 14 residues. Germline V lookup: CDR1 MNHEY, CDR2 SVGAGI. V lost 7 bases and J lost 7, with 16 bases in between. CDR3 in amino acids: CASTWGGGGEKLFF. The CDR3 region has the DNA TGTGCCAGCACATGGGGCGGGGGAGGTGAAAAACTGTTTTTT.

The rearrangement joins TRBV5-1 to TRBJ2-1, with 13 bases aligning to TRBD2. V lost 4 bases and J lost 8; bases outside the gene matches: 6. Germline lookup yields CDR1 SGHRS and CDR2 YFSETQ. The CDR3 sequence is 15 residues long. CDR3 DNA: TGCGCCAGCAGCAGAGGACTAGCGGGAGTTTATGAGCAGTTCTTC. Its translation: CASSRGLAGVYEQFF.

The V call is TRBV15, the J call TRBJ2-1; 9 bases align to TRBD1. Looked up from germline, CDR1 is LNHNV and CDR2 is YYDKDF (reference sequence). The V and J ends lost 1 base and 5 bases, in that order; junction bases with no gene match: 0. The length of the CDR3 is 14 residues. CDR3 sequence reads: CATSRGQGDNEQFF. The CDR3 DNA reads TGTGCCACCAGCAGAGGACAGGGGGACAATGAGCAGTTCTTC.

The CDR3 sequence is CASKTGVAQDTQYF. CDR3 coding DNA: TGTGCCAGCAAAACAGGAGTCGCACAAGATACGCAGTATTTT. This chain joins TRBV7-2 and TRBJ2-3; TRBD1 is a possible D gene (5 bases). Per the germline V gene, CDR1 is SGHTA and CDR2 is FQGNSA. The CDR3 length is 14 residues. V lost 7 bases and J lost 5, with 16 bases in between.

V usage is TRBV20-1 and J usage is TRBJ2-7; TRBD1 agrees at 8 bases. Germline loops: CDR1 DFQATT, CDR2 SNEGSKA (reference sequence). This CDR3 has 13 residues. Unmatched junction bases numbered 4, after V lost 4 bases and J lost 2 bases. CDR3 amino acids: CSAMTGVAYEQYF. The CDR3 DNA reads TGCAGTGCTATGACAGGGGTCGCCTACGAGCAGTACTTC.

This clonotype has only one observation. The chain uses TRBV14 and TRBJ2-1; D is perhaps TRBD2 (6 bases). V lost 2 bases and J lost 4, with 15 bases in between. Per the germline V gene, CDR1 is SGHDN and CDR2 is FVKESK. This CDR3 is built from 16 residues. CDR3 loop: CASSQRRDWGYNEQFF. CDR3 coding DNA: TGTGCCAGCAGCCAACGCCGGGACTGGGGGTACAATGAGCAGTTCTTC.

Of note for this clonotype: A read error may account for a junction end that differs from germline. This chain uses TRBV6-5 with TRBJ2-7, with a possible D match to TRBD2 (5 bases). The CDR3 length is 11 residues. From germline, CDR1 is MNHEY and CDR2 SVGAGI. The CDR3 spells CAISYEGEQYF. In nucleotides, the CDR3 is TGTGCCATCAGTTATGAGGGTGAGCAGTACTTC.

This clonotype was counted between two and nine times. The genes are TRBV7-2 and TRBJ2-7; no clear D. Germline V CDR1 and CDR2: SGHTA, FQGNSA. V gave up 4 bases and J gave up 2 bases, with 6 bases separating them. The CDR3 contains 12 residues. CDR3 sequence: CASSSTPYEQYF. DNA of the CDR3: TGTGCCAGCAGCTCAACCCCCTACGAGCAGTACTTC.

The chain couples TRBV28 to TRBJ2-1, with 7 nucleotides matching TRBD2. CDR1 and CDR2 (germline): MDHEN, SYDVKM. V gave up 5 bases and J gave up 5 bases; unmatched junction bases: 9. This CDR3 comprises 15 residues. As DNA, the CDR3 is TGTGCCAGCAGTCCGCGGGAGCTACGCGACAATGAGCAGTTCTTC. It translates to CASSPRELRDNEQFF.

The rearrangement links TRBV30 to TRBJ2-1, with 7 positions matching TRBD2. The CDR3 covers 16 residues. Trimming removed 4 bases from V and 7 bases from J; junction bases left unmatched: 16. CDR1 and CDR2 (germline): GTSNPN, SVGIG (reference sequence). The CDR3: CAWINWAGGSHNEQFF. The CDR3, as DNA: TGTGCCTGGATAAACTGGGCTGGCGGGAGTCATAATGAGCAGTTCTTC.

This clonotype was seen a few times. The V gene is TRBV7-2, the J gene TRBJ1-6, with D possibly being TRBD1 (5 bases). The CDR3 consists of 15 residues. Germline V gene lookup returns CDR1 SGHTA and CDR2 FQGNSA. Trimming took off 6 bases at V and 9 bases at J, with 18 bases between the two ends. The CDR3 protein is CASRGGGYLLSPLHF. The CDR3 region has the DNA TGTGCCAGCAGGGGTGGGGGGTACCTCCTTTCACCCCTCCACTTT.

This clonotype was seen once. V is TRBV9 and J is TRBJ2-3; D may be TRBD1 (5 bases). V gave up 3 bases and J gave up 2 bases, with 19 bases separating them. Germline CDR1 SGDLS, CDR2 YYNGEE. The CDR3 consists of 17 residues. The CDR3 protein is CASSAQTLGLNTDTQYF. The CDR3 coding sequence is TGTGCCAGCAGCGCCCAAACACTGGGGCTAAACACAGATACGCAGTATTTT. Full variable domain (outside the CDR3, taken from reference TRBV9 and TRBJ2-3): DSGVTQTPKHLITATGQRVTLRCSPRSGDLSVYWYQQSLDQGLQFLIQYYNGEERAKGNILERFSAQQFPDLHSELNLSSLELGDSALYFCASSAQTLGLNTDTQYFGPGTRLTVL.

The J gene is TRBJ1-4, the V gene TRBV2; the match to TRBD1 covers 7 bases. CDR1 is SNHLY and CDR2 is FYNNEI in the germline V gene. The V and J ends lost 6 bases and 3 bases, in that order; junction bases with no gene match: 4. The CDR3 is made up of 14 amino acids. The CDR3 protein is CASRGDRPNEKLFF. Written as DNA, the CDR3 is TGTGCCAGCAGAGGGGACAGACCTAATGAAAAACTGTTTTTT.

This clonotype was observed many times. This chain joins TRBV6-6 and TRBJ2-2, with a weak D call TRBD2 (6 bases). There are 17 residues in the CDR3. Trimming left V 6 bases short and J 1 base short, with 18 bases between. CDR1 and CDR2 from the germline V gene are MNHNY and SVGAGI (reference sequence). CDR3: CASRPSYGGLNTGELFF. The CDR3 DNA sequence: TGTGCCAGCAGGCCGAGCTATGGGGGACTGAACACCGGGGAGCTGTTTTTT.

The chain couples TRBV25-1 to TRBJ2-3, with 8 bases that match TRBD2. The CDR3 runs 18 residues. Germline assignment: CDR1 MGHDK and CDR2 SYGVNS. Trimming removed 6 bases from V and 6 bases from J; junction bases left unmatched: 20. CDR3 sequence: CASSYPPRGAGVSDTQYF. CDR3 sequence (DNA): TGTGCCAGCAGCTACCCTCCCCGGGGAGCGGGAGTGAGTGATACGCAGTATTTT.

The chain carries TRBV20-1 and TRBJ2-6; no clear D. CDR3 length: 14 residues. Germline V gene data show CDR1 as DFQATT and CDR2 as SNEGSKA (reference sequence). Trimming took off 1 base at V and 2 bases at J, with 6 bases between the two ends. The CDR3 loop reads CSARGSPGANVLTF. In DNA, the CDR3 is TGCAGTGCTAGAGGCAGCCCTGGGGCCAACGTCCTGACTTTC.

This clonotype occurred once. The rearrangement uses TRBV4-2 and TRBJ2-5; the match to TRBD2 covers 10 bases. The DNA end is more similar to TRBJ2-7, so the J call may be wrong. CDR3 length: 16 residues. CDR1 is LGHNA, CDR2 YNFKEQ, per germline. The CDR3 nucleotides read TGTGCCAGCAGCCAAGAACCAGCGGGGGGGACCTACGAGCAGTACTTC. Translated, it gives CASSQEPAGGTYEQYF.

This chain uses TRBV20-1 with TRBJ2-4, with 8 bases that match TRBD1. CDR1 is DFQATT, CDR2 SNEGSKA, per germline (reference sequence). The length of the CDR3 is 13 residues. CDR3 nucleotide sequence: TGCAGCTCTCCCGGACAGGGTGGGAATGAGCAGTACTTC. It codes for CSSPGQGGNEQYF.